This T cell receptor beta chain was recovered during a study of radiation and T cells in renal cell carcinoma. Study observations and caveats: Baseline intratumoral clonotype presence is unknown without pretreatment biopsies. Top tumor clonotypes rose in blood 2 weeks post-radiation, then contracted.

In regard to this clone: What it binds is unknown.

TCRdb keeps only in-frame clones here, not all; method: immunoSEQ multiplex PCR. The sample comprises some 81,000 clones, 89% of which are singletons, and 5% to 7.5% rests with the top ten. Time point denoted: blood 4 weeks post-SBRT, at nephrectomy. Stated treatment: 15 Gy SBRT to primary tumor, nephrectomy 4 weeks later. Nephrectomy followed 15 Gy stereotactic body radiation by 4 weeks. This clonotype originated in a woman in her seventies with renal cell carcinoma. Material: blood, obtained from a patient whose treatment included radiotherapy and nephrectomy.

The DNA for the CDR3 is TGTGCCAGTAGAACTTCAGGGGTCCCTAATTCACCCCTCCACTTT. Translation gives CASRTSGVPNSPLHF. The V gene is TRBV19, the J gene TRBJ1-6, with D possibly matching TRBD1 (6 bases). Germline V CDR1 and CDR2: LNHDA, SQIVND (reference sequence). V lost 6 bases and J lost 6, with 15 bases in between. This CDR3 region has 15 residues.